Listed here are 18 T cell receptor beta chains from one sample, sequenced in a study of T cells in Graves' hyperthyroidism and ophthalmopathy. There were TCR beta CDR3 regions amplified from RNA transcripts. HTBI primers drove first-round RT-PCR of the TCR CDR3. TCRdb re-derived calls from the multiplex PCR reads in MiXCR, one entry per CDR3 protein. This repertoire shows fewer than 450,000 distinct CDR3 sequences, about 15% found once; its top ten account for about 21%. The sample comprised blood. The receptors come from a woman aged 60 to 75 with Graves' ophthalmopathy.

The V and J genes are TRBV25-1 and TRBJ2-2; D possibly corresponds to TRBD1 (5 bases). V lost 3 bases, J lost 0 bases, and 5 bases lay in between. Germline-derived CDR1 and CDR2 are MGHDK and SYGVNS. This CDR3 is built from 14 residues. The CDR3 DNA follows: TGTGCCAGCAGTGAGACAGCGAACACCGGGGAGCTGTTTTTT. Its translation is CASSETANTGELFF.

This clonotype was recorded at least ten times. The chain recombines TRBV3-1 with TRBJ2-7, with a tentative D call TRBD1 (5 bases). The ends were cut back, 1 base at V and 5 bases at J, with 9 bases in the middle. CDR1 LGHDT and CDR2 YNNKEL come from the germline V gene (reference sequence). The CDR3 has 13 amino acids. The CDR3 DNA sequence: TGTGCCAGCAGCCAAGTAGGGGTGCACGAGCAGTACTTC. Amino acid sequence: CASSQVGVHEQYF.

At least ten counts were recorded for this clonotype. The gene calls are TRBV4-1 and TRBJ2-3; 13 positions match TRBD2. J lost 3 bases, V lost 5 bases, and 8 bases had no gene match. The CDR3 length is 17 residues. CDR1 MGHRA and CDR2 YSYEKL come from the germline V gene. This chain's CDR3 is CASSTPLTSGGTDTQYF. The CDR3 DNA follows: TGCGCCAGCAGCACTCCCCTGACTAGCGGGGGGACAGATACGCAGTATTTT.

There are many counts of this clonotype. This chain links TRBV7-3 with TRBJ2-3; the D is unclear. With 1 base removed from V and 1 base from J, the gap between germline ends came to 9 bases. In germline, CDR1 is SGHTA, CDR2 FQGTGA. CDR3 length: 15 amino acids. CDR3 protein: CASSLMARRTDTQYF. The CDR3, as DNA: TGTGCCAGCAGCTTAATGGCGAGGCGCACAGATACGCAGTATTTT.

This clonotype appeared a few times. V usage is TRBV19 and J usage is TRBJ2-1; TRBD2 matches at 7 bases. This CDR3 has 17 residues. In germline, CDR1 is LNHDA, CDR2 SQIVND (reference sequence). Trimming took 0 bases from V and 3 from J; bases not matched to a gene: 8. The CDR3 is CASSIDPPSGYYNEQFF. The CDR3 nucleotides read TGTGCCAGTAGTATAGACCCACCTAGCGGTTACTACAATGAGCAGTTCTTC.

This clonotype was counted between two and nine times. The chain links TRBV13 to TRBJ1-1; 9 positions agree with TRBD1. CDR3 length: 15 residues. J gave up 4 bases and V 6 bases, and 9 bases lay outside the gene matches. Germline V gene lookup returns CDR1 PRHDT and CDR2 FYEKMQ (reference sequence). The CDR3 DNA follows: TGTGCCAGCAGTGAATTGGGACAGGGTTCCACTGAAGCTTTCTTT. Its protein product is CASSELGQGSTEAFF.

The chain employs TRBV12-5 and TRBJ2-2; D not certain. This CDR3 spans 16 amino acids. The V end lost 0 bases, the J end lost 4 bases, and 12 bases lay between the germline ends. Germline CDR1 is LGHNT and CDR2 is FRNRAP. The chain's CDR3 is CASGLVISAPTGELFF. Written as DNA, the CDR3 is TGTGCTAGTGGTTTGGTAATTTCGGCACCCACCGGGGAGCTGTTTTTT.

V is TRBV5-1 and J is TRBJ2-3, with 9 bases identical to TRBD1. V shed 4 bases, J shed 6 bases, and the junction held 3 bases outside the gene matches. Germline CDR1 is SGHRS and CDR2 is YFSETQ. CDR3 size: 13 residues. The CDR3 protein is CASSAGQGDTQYF. DNA for the CDR3: TGCGCCAGCAGCGCGGGACAGGGCGATACGCAGTATTTT.

This clonotype has a count of ten or more. This chain connects TRBV18 to TRBJ2-5; TRBD1 or TRBD2 may be the D gene (5 bases each). CDR3 length equals 13 residues. Per germline, CDR1 KGHSH and CDR2 LQKENI. Trimming cost V 1 base and J 4 bases, with 7 bases left between them. The CDR3 spells CASSPLRGETQYF. The CDR3 region has the DNA TGTGCCAGCTCACCACTGAGGGGAGAGACCCAGTACTTC.

The chain is built from TRBV4-1 and TRBJ2-7; D unresolved. Germline CDR1 is MGHRA and CDR2 is YSYEKL. V was pared by 0 bases and J by 1 base, with 10 bases between. This CDR3 spans 15 amino acids. The DNA for the CDR3 is TGCGCCAGCAGCCAAGAACGGGTAATTTCCTACGAGCAGTACTTC. Translation gives CASSQERVISYEQYF.

This clonotype was detected a few times. The chain joins TRBV20-1 to TRBJ2-1, with D perhaps matching TRBD1 or TRBD2 (6 bases each). The CDR3 has 17 residues. V was shortened by 0 bases and J by 7 bases, with 22 bases between the two germline ends. Germline CDR1 is DFQATT and CDR2 is SNEGSKA (reference sequence). The CDR3 sequence is CSAREGGPDSRRNEQFF. As DNA, the CDR3 is TGCAGTGCTAGAGAGGGGGGCCCGGACTCTAGGCGGAATGAGCAGTTCTTC.

In its sample, this clonotype was seen many times. The chain links TRBV2 to TRBJ2-1; perhaps TRBD2 as D (6 bases). There are 15 residues in the CDR3. V was pared by 4 bases and J by 7 bases, with 17 bases between. CDR1 and CDR2 from the germline V gene are SNHLY and FYNNEI. The CDR3 reads CASSGRDLAGNEQFF. The CDR3, as DNA: TGTGCCAGCAGTGGAAGGGACTTGGCGGGGAATGAGCAGTTCTTC.

V usage is TRBV18 and J usage is TRBJ2-2; possible D gene TRBD2, 5 bases. Germline V gives CDR1 KGHSH, CDR2 LQKENI. This CDR3 spans 15 amino acids. Between the trimmed V and J ends, which lost 3 bases and 7 bases, there was a span of 15 bases. The CDR3: CASSPYRTGDGELFF. The CDR3 DNA reads TGTGCCAGCTCACCTTATAGAACCGGGGACGGGGAGCTGTTTTTT.

This clonotype was seen ten or more times. The V gene is TRBV7-9, the J gene TRBJ1-2; 9 bases map to TRBD1. The ends lost 8 bases at V and 5 bases at J; junction bases unmatched: 9. CDR3 size: 14 residues. Germline V gives CDR1 SEHNR, CDR2 FQNEAQ (reference sequence). Here the CDR3 reads CASRLEGTGYGYTF. CDR3 nucleotides: TGTGCCAGCCGTCTGGAAGGGACAGGGTATGGCTACACCTTC.

In its sample, this clonotype was seen a few times. A much larger clone is a single base away; this may be a read error. The chain has TRBV7-7 and TRBJ2-1, with TRBD2 matching 10 bases. The V segment lost 8 bases and the J segment 6 bases; nucleotides outside the gene matches: 10. The germline V gene has CDR1 SSHAT and CDR2 FNYEAQ (reference sequence). CDR3 size: 15 residues. CDR3 protein: CASGAAGGPSNEQFF. The CDR3 nucleotides read TGTGCCAGCGGCGCAGCGGGAGGGCCGAGCAATGAGCAGTTCTTC.

This clonotype was detected ten times or more. The V gene is TRBV12-3 or TRBV12-4, the J gene TRBJ2-1; 12 bases align to TRBD2. This CDR3 contains 15 residues. Germline trimming cut 6 bases from V and 4 bases from J; bases unmatched to any gene: 4. CDR3 sequence: CASRLAGGPYNEQFF. In DNA, the CDR3 is TGTGCCAGCAGACTAGCGGGAGGACCTTACAATGAGCAGTTCTTC.

J is TRBJ1-1 and V is TRBV5-4, with D perhaps TRBD1 (6 bases). Per germline, CDR1 SGHNT and CDR2 YYREEE (reference sequence). Trimming removed 6 bases from V and 1 base from J, with 19 bases in between. The CDR3 is 16 residues long. CDR3 nucleotides: TGTGCCAGCATTATTCTGGTCGGGACACCGAACACTGAAGCTTTCTTT. Residues: CASIILVGTPNTEAFF.

The sample holds many counts of this clonotype. The rearrangement joins TRBV7-6 to TRBJ1-1, with 9 bases matching TRBD1. The trim removed 5 bases at V and 5 bases at J, leaving 9 bases unmatched. Germline V gene data show CDR1 as SGHVS and CDR2 as FNYEAQ. This CDR3 contains 15 residues. CDR3 sequence reads: CASSPQQGANTEAFF. The CDR3 DNA reads as TGTGCCAGCAGCCCGCAACAGGGGGCGAATACTGAAGCTTTCTTT.